The rows below give T cell receptor beta chains drawn from one sample of a study of beta chain features in type 1 diabetes. Data came from immunoSEQ multiplex PCR; TCRdb stores just in-frame clones and leaves some out. The sample lists about 650,000 clones, under 15% seen once, with roughly 0.11% in the top ten. Specimen: naive CD4+ T cells from blood. Receptors originate from a young man with type 1 diabetes. Both conserved end residues are trimmed from each CDR3. Fields, in order: V gene, J gene, clone size, CDR3 protein. Expanded clones are given a class, and other clones once, few, many or no size at all.

TRBV29-1	TRBJ1-2	few	SVEGGGMGSNYGYT
TRBV7-9	TRBJ2-1	-	ASSLASRSDEQF
TRBV5-1	TRBJ2-1	-	ASSPLGGQGPYNEQF
TRBV7-3	TRBJ2-3	-	ASSPGGLGTDTQY
TRBV18	TRBJ1-1	-	ASSPRGETEAF
TRBV5-1	TRBJ1-1	-	ASSLDFAEAF
TRBV19	TRBJ2-4	few	ATTPWGGTADNQY
TRBV18	TRBJ2-3	-	ASSPWTSGGSGSTDTQY
TRBV10-3	TRBJ1-6	-	AMKGGSYNSPLH
TRBV4-3	TRBJ2-7	once	ASSQAGASSSYEQY
TRBV2	TRBJ2-5	-	ASRSVEETQY
TRBV6-5	TRBJ1-6	-	ASTRAYNSPLH
TRBV30	TRBJ1-6	-	AWSVPGATNSPLH
TRBV2	TRBJ1-2	-	ASSDRGGGGYT
TRBV6-5	TRBJ1-6	-	ASSRQGLKDSPLH
TRBV9	TRBJ1-2	few	ASSSPDVFGYT
TRBV11-3	TRBJ2-3	-	ASSLEPPPRAQY
TRBV6-5	TRBJ1-1	-	ASTYGGGTEAF
TRBV7-9	TRBJ2-6	many	ASRGRTPGANVLT
TRBV27	TRBJ2-7	few	ASSPQGDRGWREQY
TRBV7-6	TRBJ1-1	-	ASSLVGLGSYEAF
TRBV13	TRBJ1-5	-	ASSYRGAGNQPQH
TRBV6-5	TRBJ2-7	few	ASSPRIPYEQY
TRBV5-6	TRBJ1-1	-	ASSLTATEAF
TRBV5-1	TRBJ1-1	-	ASSLVEQGWNTEAF
TRBV11-2	TRBJ2-3	few	ASSSSGGAPTDTQY
TRBV5-1	TRBJ2-3	few	ASSLGTGTDTQY
TRBV5-1	TRBJ1-2	few	ASSFQGRYGYT
TRBV18	TRBJ1-4	-	ASSPPNSGDRLNEKLF
TRBV6-1	TRBJ1-6	few	ASSYDSPLH
TRBV5-1	TRBJ1-3	-	ASSFVPGTASSGNTIY
TRBV18	TRBJ2-7	few	ASSPAGMGYEQY
TRBV5-4	TRBJ2-5	-	ASSLDQVRQY
TRBV28	TRBJ2-6	few	ASSEPVTGANVLT
TRBV9	TRBJ1-2	few	ASNAGTGGDGYT
TRBV5-1	TRBJ2-1	-	ASSLWSSYNEQF
TRBV2	TRBJ2-7	-	ASSGGSNYEQY
TRBV13	TRBJ1-1	-	ASSLQGGPTEAF
TRBV7-2	TRBJ2-2	few	ASSPRQGPGELF
TRBV18	TRBJ1-5	-	ASSPPGGEPQH
TRBV4-3	TRBJ2-5	few	ASSLTGETQY
TRBV15	TRBJ1-1	few	ATSQERGGGFTAF
TRBV2	TRBJ1-3	few	ASSRDGGNTIY
TRBV7-6	TRBJ2-1	-	ASSQPWDRDEQF
TRBV5-4	TRBJ2-3	-	ASSPYTRDTQY
TRBV4-3	TRBJ1-2	few	ASSQDGSGRIGGYT
TRBV7-2	TRBJ2-3	-	ATATNSGGFTDTQY
TRBV27	TRBJ1-2	-	ASSSAEGRGVYGYT